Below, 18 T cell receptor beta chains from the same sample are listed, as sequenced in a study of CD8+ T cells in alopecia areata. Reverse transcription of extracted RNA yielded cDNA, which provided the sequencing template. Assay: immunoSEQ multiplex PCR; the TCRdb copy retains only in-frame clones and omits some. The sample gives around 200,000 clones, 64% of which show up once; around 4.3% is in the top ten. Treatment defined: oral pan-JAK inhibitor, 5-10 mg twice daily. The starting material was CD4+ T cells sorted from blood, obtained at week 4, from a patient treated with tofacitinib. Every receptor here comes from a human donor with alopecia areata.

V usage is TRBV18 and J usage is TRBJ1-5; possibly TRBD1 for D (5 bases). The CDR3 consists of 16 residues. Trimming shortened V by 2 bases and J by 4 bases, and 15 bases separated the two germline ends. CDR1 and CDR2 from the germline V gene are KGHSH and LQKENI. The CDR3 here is CASSPSPGTVNQPQHF. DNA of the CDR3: TGTGCCAGCTCACCAAGTCCCGGGACGGTGAATCAGCCCCAGCATTTT.

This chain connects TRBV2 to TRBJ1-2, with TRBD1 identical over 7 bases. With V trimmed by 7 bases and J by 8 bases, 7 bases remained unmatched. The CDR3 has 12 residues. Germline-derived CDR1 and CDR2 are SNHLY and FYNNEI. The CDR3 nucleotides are TGTGCCAGCAATCAGGGGGTTTTAGGCTACACCTTC. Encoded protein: CASNQGVLGYTF.

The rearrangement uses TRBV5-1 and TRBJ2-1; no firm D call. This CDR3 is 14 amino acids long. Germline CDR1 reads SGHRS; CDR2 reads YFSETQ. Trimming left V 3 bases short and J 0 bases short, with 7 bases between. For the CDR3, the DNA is TGCGCCAGCAGCTCCCCCCTCTCCTACAATGAGCAGTTCTTC. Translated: CASSSPLSYNEQFF.

DNA of the CDR3: TGCGCCAGCAGCAAAGGGGACAGGCGGGGGAATTCACCCCTCCACTTT. This sequence encodes CASSKGDRRGNSPLHF. This sequence joins TRBV5-1 and TRBJ1-6, with 8 bases lining up with TRBD1. Germline loops: CDR1 SGHRS, CDR2 YFSETQ. This CDR3 spans 16 amino acids. The V and J ends lost 4 bases and 7 bases, in that order; junction bases with no gene match: 10.

CDR3 sequence (DNA): TGTGCCTGGAGTTTGGGGGACTCGTACAATGAGCAGTTCTTC. This gives the protein CAWSLGDSYNEQFF. This chain connects TRBV30 to TRBJ2-1; D is perhaps TRBD2 (6 bases). The germline gives CDR1 GTSNPN, CDR2 SVGIG (reference sequence). The CDR3 runs 14 residues. V shed 2 bases and J shed 4 bases, with 12 bases lying between them.

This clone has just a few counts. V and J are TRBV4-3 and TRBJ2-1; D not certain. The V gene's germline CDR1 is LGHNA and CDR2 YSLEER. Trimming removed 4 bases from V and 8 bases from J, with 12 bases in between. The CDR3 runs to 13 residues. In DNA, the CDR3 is TGCGCCAGCAGCCTCCACCCAGTCGATGAGCAGTTCTTC. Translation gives CASSLHPVDEQFF.

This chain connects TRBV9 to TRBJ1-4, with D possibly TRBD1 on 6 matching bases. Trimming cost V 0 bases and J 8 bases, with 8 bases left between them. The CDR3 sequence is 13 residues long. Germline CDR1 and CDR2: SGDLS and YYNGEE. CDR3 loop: CASSVDQGEKLFF. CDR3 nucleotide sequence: TGTGCCAGCAGCGTAGATCAGGGGGAAAAACTGTTTTTT.

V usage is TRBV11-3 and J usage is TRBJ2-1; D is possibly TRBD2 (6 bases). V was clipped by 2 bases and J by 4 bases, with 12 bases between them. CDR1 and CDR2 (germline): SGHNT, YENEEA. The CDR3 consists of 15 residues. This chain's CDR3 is CASSLTGGPYNEQFF. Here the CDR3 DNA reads TGTGCCAGCAGCTTAACCGGGGGACCTTACAATGAGCAGTTCTTC.

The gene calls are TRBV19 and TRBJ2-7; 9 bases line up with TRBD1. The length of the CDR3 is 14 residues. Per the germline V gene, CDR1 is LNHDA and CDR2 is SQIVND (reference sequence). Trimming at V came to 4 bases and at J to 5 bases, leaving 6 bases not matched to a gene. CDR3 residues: CASSTQGARNEQYF. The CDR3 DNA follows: TGTGCCAGTAGTACACAGGGGGCAAGGAACGAGCAGTACTTC.

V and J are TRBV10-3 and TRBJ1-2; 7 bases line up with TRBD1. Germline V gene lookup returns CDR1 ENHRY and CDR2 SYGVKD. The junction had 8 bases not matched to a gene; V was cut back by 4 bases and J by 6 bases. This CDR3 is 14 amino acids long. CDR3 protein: CAISAQTGLDGYTF. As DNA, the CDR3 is TGTGCCATCAGTGCCCAGACAGGGTTGGATGGCTACACCTTC.

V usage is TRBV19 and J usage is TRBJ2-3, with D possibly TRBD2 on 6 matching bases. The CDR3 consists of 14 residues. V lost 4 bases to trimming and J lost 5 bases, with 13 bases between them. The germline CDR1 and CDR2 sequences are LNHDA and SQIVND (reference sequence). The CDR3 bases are TGTGCCAGTAGTAGACTAGGCTGGGAAGATACGCAGTATTTT. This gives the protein CASSRLGWEDTQYF.

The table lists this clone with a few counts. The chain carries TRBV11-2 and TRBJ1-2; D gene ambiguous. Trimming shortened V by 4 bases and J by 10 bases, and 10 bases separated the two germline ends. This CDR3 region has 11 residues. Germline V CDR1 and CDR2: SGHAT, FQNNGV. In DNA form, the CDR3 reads TGTGCCAGCAGCTCCTCCTCGGCCTACACCTTC. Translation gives CASSSSSAYTF.

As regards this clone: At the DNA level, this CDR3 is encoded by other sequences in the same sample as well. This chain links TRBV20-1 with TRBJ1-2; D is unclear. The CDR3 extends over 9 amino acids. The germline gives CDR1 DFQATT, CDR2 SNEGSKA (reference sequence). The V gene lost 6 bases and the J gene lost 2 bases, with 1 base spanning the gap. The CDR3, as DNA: TGCAGTGCGAACTATGGCTACACCTTC. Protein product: CSANYGYTF.

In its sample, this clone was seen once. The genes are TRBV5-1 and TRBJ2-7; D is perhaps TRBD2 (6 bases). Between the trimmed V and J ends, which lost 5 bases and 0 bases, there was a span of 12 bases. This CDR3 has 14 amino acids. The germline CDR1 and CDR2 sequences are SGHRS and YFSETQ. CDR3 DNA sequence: TGCGCCAGCAGTGGGACGGAGGGCTCCTACGAGCAGTACTTC. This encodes CASSGTEGSYEQYF.

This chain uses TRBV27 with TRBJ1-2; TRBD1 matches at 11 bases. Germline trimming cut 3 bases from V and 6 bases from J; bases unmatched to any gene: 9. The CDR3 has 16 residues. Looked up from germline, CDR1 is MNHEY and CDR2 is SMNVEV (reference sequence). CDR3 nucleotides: TGTGCCAGCAGTTTTAGCCCAAGGACAGGGGGCGATGGCTACACCTTC. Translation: CASSFSPRTGGDGYTF.

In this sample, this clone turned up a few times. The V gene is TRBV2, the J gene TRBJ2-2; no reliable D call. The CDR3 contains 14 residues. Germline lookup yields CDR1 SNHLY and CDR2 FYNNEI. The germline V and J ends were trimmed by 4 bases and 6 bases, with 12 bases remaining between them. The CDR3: CASSASRLAGELFF. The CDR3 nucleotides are TGTGCCAGCAGTGCTTCCAGACTCGCCGGGGAGCTGTTTTTT.

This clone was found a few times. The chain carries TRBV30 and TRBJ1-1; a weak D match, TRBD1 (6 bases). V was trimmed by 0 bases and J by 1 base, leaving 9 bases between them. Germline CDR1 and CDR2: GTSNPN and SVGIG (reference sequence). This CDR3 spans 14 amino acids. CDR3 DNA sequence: TGTGCCTGGAGTGTACTACAGGGGAACACTGAAGCTTTCTTT. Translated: CAWSVLQGNTEAFF.

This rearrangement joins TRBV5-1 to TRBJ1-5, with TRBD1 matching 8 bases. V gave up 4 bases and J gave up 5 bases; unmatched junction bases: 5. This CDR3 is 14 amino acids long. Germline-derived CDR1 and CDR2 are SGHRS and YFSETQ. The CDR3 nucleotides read TGCGCCAGCAGCGCAGGGGGCGGGGATCAGCCCCAGCATTTT. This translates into CASSAGGGDQPQHF.